The entry that follows covers one TCR beta chain sequence. Sequenced by immunoSEQ multiplex PCR; TCRdb stores in-frame clones only, minus some. The repertoire has about 290,000 clones, around 85% of them found once; the top ten carry less than 4.5%. CDR1 and CDR2 from the germline V gene are MDHEN and SYDVKM. The CDR3 runs 12 residues. With 5 bases removed from V and 7 bases from J, the gap between germline ends came to 9 bases. This sample was taken from a study of blood T cell repertoires in COVID-19. The chain couples TRBV28 to TRBJ1-5, with a weak D call TRBD1 (5 bases). This receptor was taken from a woman in her 50s with active or convalescent COVID-19. The sequenced sample consisted of peripheral blood. The CDR3 DNA is TGTGCCAGCAGTATGGCAGGGCAGCCCCAGCATTTT. Encoded protein: CASSMAGQPQHF.